Shown below are 21 T cell receptor beta chains from a single sample sequenced in a study of glioma-infiltrating T cells. The iRepertoire nested amplicon-rescue multiplex PCR amplified TCR alpha and beta CDR3s from RNA. TCRdb independently ran MiXCR on the multiplex PCR reads; one entry per CDR3 protein. The table records 150,000 to 200,000 distinct CDR3 sequences, around 45% of them present only once. The source material was glioma tissue, nonneoplastic brain tissue, or PBMCs (not recorded which). These receptors all stem from a human donor with low-grade glioma or glioblastoma, undergoing nonglioma brain surgery, or in good health (not recorded which).

This clonotype was seen ten or more times. The chain uses TRBV28 and TRBJ2-1; D is possibly TRBD2 (6 bases). The germline V and J ends were trimmed by 3 bases and 4 bases, with 7 bases remaining between them. The CDR3 consists of 13 residues. Per germline, CDR1 MDHEN and CDR2 SYDVKM. CDR3 region: CASSLAGYNEQFF. CDR3 sequence (DNA): TGTGCCAGCAGTTTGGCGGGGTACAATGAGCAGTTCTTC.

Note on this clonotype: Given a much more abundant clone one base away, this may be a read error. The rearrangement joins TRBV28 to TRBJ2-2, with D possibly matching TRBD1 (5 bases). Per the germline V gene, CDR1 is MDHEN and CDR2 is SYDVKM. The CDR3 is 12 residues long. The CDR3 DNA is TGTGGCAGCAGCTCTCAGGGTTCTGGGCTGTTTTTT. Protein sequence: CGSSSQGSGLFF.

This clonotype has only one observation. This sequence joins TRBV28 and TRBJ2-1, with D uncertain. CDR3 length: 13 amino acids. Germline-derived CDR1 and CDR2 are MDHEN and SYDVKM. The V and J ends lost 6 bases and 6 bases respectively, with 12 bases between them. This chain's CDR3 is CASSTGDGNEQFF. The CDR3, as DNA: TGTGCCAGCAGCACCGGCGATGGCAATGAGCAGTTCTTC.

To note about this clonotype: A much larger clone sits a single nucleotide away, making a read error possible. J is TRBJ2-3 and V is TRBV28; tentatively, D is TRBD1 (6 bases). The CDR3 spans 12 residues. CDR1 and CDR2 from the germline V gene are MDHEN and SYDVKM. Trimming took off 8 bases at V and 6 bases at J, with 12 bases between the two ends. CDR3 nucleotides: TGTGCCAGCGGATCAAGGGGGGATACGCAGTATTTT. Protein product: CASGSRGDTQYF.

This clonotype came up many times. The chain has TRBV6-6 and TRBJ1-5; tentative D call: TRBD1 (5 bases). Germline CDR1 reads MNHNY; CDR2 reads SVGAGI (reference sequence). The V gene lost 0 bases and the J gene lost 6 bases, with 9 bases spanning the gap. CDR3 length: 14 amino acids. The CDR3, as DNA: TGTGCCAGCAGTTACTCGGGGGATGCTCAGCCCCAGCATTTT. This translates into CASSYSGDAQPQHF.

The J gene is TRBJ2-1, the V gene TRBV19; D remains unclear. V gave up 5 bases and J gave up 4 bases, with 6 bases separating them. The germline V gene encodes CDR1 LNHDA and CDR2 SQIVND (reference sequence). The CDR3 is made up of 12 amino acids. CDR3: CASSAGYNEQFF. CDR3 DNA sequence: TGTGCCAGTAGTGCCGGTTACAATGAGCAGTTCTTC.

As regards this clonotype: Given a much more abundant clone one base away, this may be a read error. This chain uses TRBV3-1 with TRBJ1-2; D gene ambiguous. Looked up from germline, CDR1 is LGHDT and CDR2 is YNNKEL (reference sequence). Trimming stripped 3 bases from V and 5 bases from J, with 7 bases between. The CDR3 spans 12 residues. The CDR3 coding sequence is TGTGCCAGCAGCCAGAATAAATATGGCTACACCTTC. Its protein product is CASSQNKYGYTF.

This clonotype was observed once. At one of its ends the junction is not consistent with the germline gene, which may arise from a read error. The chain has TRBV28 and TRBJ1-2; no clear D. The length of the CDR3 is 10 residues. CDR1 MDHEN and CDR2 SYDVKM come from the germline V gene. In DNA, the CDR3 is TGTGCCAGAAGTTTATTTGGCTACACGTTC. Amino acid sequence: CARSLFGYTF.

Remarks on this clonotype: This may come from a read error, since a much larger clone is one base off. In DNA form, the CDR3 reads TGTGCCAGCAGTTACTCAGATAGCTGGCCTCTCCAAGAGACCCAGTACTTC. Translated, it gives CASSYSDSWPLQETQYF. This rearrangement joins TRBV6-2 or TRBV6-3 to TRBJ2-5; D not resolved. V lost 0 bases and J lost 1, with 15 bases in between. CDR1 is MNHEY and CDR2 is SVGEGT in the germline V gene. The CDR3 consists of 17 residues.

In this sample, this clonotype turned up a few times. A much larger clone differs by one base, so this may be a read error. This chain uses TRBV27 with TRBJ1-1; D is perhaps TRBD1 (5 bases). CDR1 is MNHEY and CDR2 is SMNVEV in the germline V gene (reference sequence). This CDR3 region has 13 residues. CDR3 in amino acids: CASKQALNTDAFF. In DNA, the CDR3 is TGTGCCAGCAAACAGGCACTGAACACTGATGCTTTCTTT.

This clonotype was detected many times. CDR3: CASSPTPGGEQYF. The CDR3 nucleotides read TGTGCCAGCAGCCCCACCCCGGGAGGCGAGCAGTACTTC. The chain links TRBV5-4 to TRBJ2-7, with 7 bases lining up with TRBD2. The germline V gene has CDR1 SGHNT and CDR2 YYREEE (reference sequence). The CDR3 sequence is 13 residues long. J gave up 6 bases and V 4 bases, and 7 bases lay outside the gene matches.

This clonotype was detected ten times or more. The rearrangement uses TRBV20-1 and TRBJ1-5; the D gene is possibly TRBD1 (5 bases). V shed 5 bases and J shed 5 bases, with 10 bases lying between them. The CDR3 spans 12 residues. Germline lookup yields CDR1 DFQATT and CDR2 SNEGSKA (reference sequence). The CDR3 region is CSAGNRYQPQHF. In DNA form, the CDR3 reads TGCAGTGCTGGTAACAGGTATCAGCCCCAGCATTTT.

Note on this clonotype: The germline gene is not matched at one end of the junction; a read error may be the cause. The chain carries TRBV10-3 and TRBJ2-3, with D perhaps TRBD2 (6 bases). This CDR3 is built from 14 residues. Germline CDR1 ENHRY, CDR2 SYGVKD. As DNA, the CDR3 is TGTGCCATCAGTTGGGATACTAGCATAGATACGCAGTATTTT. It specifies CAISWDTSIDTQYF.

This clonotype was detected ten times or more. The chain uses TRBV6-1 and TRBJ2-5; D not certain. The CDR3 is made up of 12 amino acids. V lost 3 bases and J 4 bases, leaving 6 bases between the germline ends. Germline CDR1 and CDR2: MNHNS and SASEGT. The CDR3 sequence is CASSDHLETQYF. The CDR3 DNA reads TGTGCCAGCAGTGACCACTTAGAGACCCAGTACTTC.

In its sample, this clonotype was seen many times. The rearrangement links TRBV6-1 to TRBJ1-5, with D unclear. This CDR3 comprises 14 residues. V was cut by 2 bases and J by 5 bases, with 10 bases left in between. Germline V gene lookup returns CDR1 MNHNS and CDR2 SASEGT. DNA of the CDR3: TGTGCCAGCAGTGAATTGTTCAGTCATCAGCCCCAGCATTTT. Translated, it gives CASSELFSHQPQHF.

The V gene is TRBV29-1, the J gene TRBJ1-6; 10 nucleotides match TRBD1. Looked up from germline, CDR1 is SQVTM and CDR2 is ANQGSEA. CDR3 size: 16 residues. With 4 bases clipped from V and 13 bases from J, the junction kept 16 bases outside the gene matches. This CDR3 is CSVVGDRGKESAPLHF. Written as DNA, the CDR3 is TGCAGCGTTGTAGGGGACAGGGGAAAGGAATCGGCGCCCCTCCACTTT.

The chain joins TRBV24-1 to TRBJ2-5; possibly TRBD1 for D (5 bases). The V end was cut by 4 bases, the J end by 1 base, with 12 bases between. CDR3 length equals 15 residues. Germline values: CDR1 KGHDR, CDR2 SFDVKD. Here the CDR3 reads CATSDTQGFQETQYF. The DNA of the CDR3 is TGTGCCACCAGTGACACCCAGGGATTCCAAGAGACCCAGTACTTC.

The chain combines TRBV6-1 with TRBJ1-5; D is undetermined. The germline gives CDR1 MNHNS, CDR2 SASEGT. This CDR3 contains 14 residues. Trimming took off 1 base at V and 12 bases at J, with 16 bases between the two ends. The CDR3 loop is CASSEGRSGQNQHF. CDR3 DNA sequence: TGTGCCAGCAGTGAAGGGAGGAGTGGGCAGAACCAGCATTTT.

This clonotype was detected a few times. The rearrangement uses TRBV12-3 or TRBV12-4 and TRBJ1-2; D may be TRBD1 (5 bases). The V and J ends lost 8 bases and 3 bases respectively, with 13 bases between them. The CDR3 is 13 residues long. This CDR3 reads CASGQDTYYGYTF. CDR3 DNA sequence: TGTGCCAGCGGACAAGACACGTACTATGGCTACACCTTC.

This clonotype has more than one count but fewer than ten. This chain uses TRBV29-1 with TRBJ1-1; no clear D. The length of the CDR3 is 11 residues. Germline lookup yields CDR1 SQVTM and CDR2 ANQGSEA. V was trimmed by 3 bases and J by 10 bases, leaving 12 bases between them. The CDR3 region has the DNA TGCAGCGTTGACTTAGGGCGGGGAGCTTTCTTT. Translated: CSVDLGRGAFF.

The rearrangement links TRBV28 to TRBJ1-5; 9 bases agree with TRBD1. Germline values: CDR1 MDHEN, CDR2 SYDVKM. The length of the CDR3 is 14 residues. V shed 3 bases, J shed 10 bases, and the junction held 7 bases outside the gene matches. The CDR3 region is CASSFLTGGHPQHF. CDR3 bases: TGTGCCAGCAGTTTTTTGACAGGGGGACATCCCCAGCATTTT.